A selection of T cell receptor beta chains follows, all from one sample in a study of blood T cell repertoires in COVID-19. TCRdb keeps only in-frame clones here, not all; method: immunoSEQ multiplex PCR. The sample holds 150,000 to 200,000 clones, around 77% seen once. Sequencing used peripheral blood. These receptors were collected from a man in his sixties with active or convalescent COVID-19. The CDR3 runs from the conserved cysteine through the conserved F or W. A D gene is named only where the DNA matches it firmly. Expanded clones are given a class, and other clones once, few, many or no size at all.

clone_size	d_call	v_call	j_call	cdr3_aa	cdr3_nt
-	-	TRBV28	TRBJ2-3	CATETGKDTQYF	TGTGCCACAGAAACAGGGAAGGATACGCAGTATTTT
once	-	TRBV5-8	TRBJ2-7	CASSLWTLGSSYEQYF	TGTGCCAGCAGCTTGTGGACCCTCGGGAGCTCCTACGAGCAGTACTTC
-	TRBD2	TRBV27	TRBJ2-3	CASSPTVAGDVDTQYF	TGTGCCAGCAGTCCCACCGTAGCGGGAGACGTAGATACGCAGTATTTT
few	TRBD2	TRBV5-1	TRBJ2-1	CASSLVGLAGNEQFF	TGCGCCAGCAGCTTGGTTGGACTAGCGGGCAATGAGCAGTTCTTC
few	-	TRBV2	TRBJ2-7	CASRFGDPRGWDEQYF	TGTGCCAGCAGGTTCGGAGACCCTCGTGGTTGGGACGAGCAGTACTTC
-	TRBD1	TRBV28	TRBJ1-1	CASSSWTGWFTEAFF	TGTGCCAGCAGTTCATGGACAGGGTGGTTCACTGAAGCTTTCTTT
-	TRBD2	TRBV7-9	TRBJ2-1	CASSFRLAGVFDEQFF	TGTGCCAGCAGCTTCCGACTAGCGGGAGTGTTCGATGAGCAGTTCTTC
-	TRBD1	TRBV5-6	TRBJ2-5	CASSWHRGLETQYF	TGTGCCAGCAGCTGGCACAGGGGGTTGGAGACCCAGTACTTC
few	-	TRBV13	TRBJ1-4	CASSSLRDPGNEKLFF	TGTGCCAGCAGCTCTCTCCGGGATCCCGGCAACGAAAAACTGTTTTTT
-	TRBD1	TRBV6-2/TRBV6-3	TRBJ1-1	CASSPTGTEAFF	TGTGCCAGCAGCCCGACAGGGACTGAAGCTTTCTTT
-	-	TRBV28	TRBJ2-5	CASSQRVPLGETQYF	TGTGCCAGCAGCCAACGGGTCCCATTGGGAGAGACCCAGTACTTC
-	-	TRBV4-1	TRBJ2-2	CASSQVTAGELFF	TGCGCCAGCAGCCAAGTTACAGCCGGGGAGCTGTTTTTT
-	-	TRBV5-4	TRBJ1-2	CASSLWGVNYGYTF	TGTGCCAGCAGCCTCTGGGGGGTGAACTATGGCTACACCTTC
few	-	TRBV19	TRBJ1-5	CASSIVGNQPQHF	TGTGCCAGTAGTATCGTCGGGAACCAGCCCCAGCATTTT
-	TRBD2	TRBV4-1	TRBJ2-3	CASSQLTSGTDTQYF	TGCGCCAGCAGCCAGTTGACTAGCGGTACAGATACGCAGTATTTT
-	-	TRBV5-4	TRBJ2-7	CASSGPGHPYEQYF	TGTGCCAGCAGCGGCCCGGGACATCCCTACGAGCAGTACTTC
-	-	TRBV12-3/TRBV12-4	TRBJ2-7	CASSPSGGREQYF	TGTGCCAGCAGTCCCTCCGGGGGTCGCGAGCAGTACTTC
once	-	TRBV21-1	TRBJ2-1	CASSCPYRDEQFF	TGTGCCAGCAGCTGTCCCTATCGGGATGAGCAGTTCTTC
-	TRBD1	TRBV19	TRBJ2-7	CASSRPGQGSSYEQYF	TGTGCCAGTAGTCGCCCAGGACAGGGAAGCTCCTACGAGCAGTACTTC
-	TRBD1	TRBV29-1	TRBJ2-3	CSVGRTGGMDTQYF	TGCAGCGTTGGGAGAACAGGGGGCATGGATACGCAGTATTTT
-	TRBD1	TRBV5-5	TRBJ2-2	CASSLATGGGTGELFF	TGTGCCAGCAGCTTGGCCACAGGGGGCGGCACCGGGGAGCTGTTTTTT
-	TRBD1	TRBV6-5	TRBJ1-4	CASRPGGQGLLKLFF	TGTGCCAGCAGGCCTGGTGGACAGGGATTATTGAAACTGTTTTTT
many	-	TRBV6-5	TRBJ2-7	CASSYSGRGDEQYF	TGTGCCAGCAGTTACTCAGGCAGGGGCGACGAGCAGTACTTC
-	-	TRBV7-9	TRBJ1-5	CASSLQGSNQPQHF	TGTGCCAGCAGCTTACAGGGAAGCAATCAGCCCCAGCATTTT
-	-	TRBV7-3	TRBJ2-1	CASSLSDNEQFF	TGTGCCAGCAGCTTATCCGACAATGAGCAGTTCTTC
-	-	TRBV6-5	TRBJ2-3	CASTNRGSTDTQYF	TGTGCCAGCACCAATCGGGGTAGCACAGATACGCAGTATTTT
many	TRBD1	TRBV28	TRBJ1-6	CASSSNRGTEGNSPLHF	TGTGCCAGCAGTTCCAACAGGGGAACCGAAGGGAATTCACCCCTCCACTTT
-	-	TRBV15	TRBJ2-2	CATSRERGLPGELFF	TGTGCCACCAGCAGGGAAAGAGGGCTCCCGGGGGAGCTGTTTTTT
-	-	TRBV28	TRBJ1-1	CASSLTQQGAFF	TGTGCCAGCAGTTTGACACAGCAAGGAGCTTTCTTT
once	TRBD2	TRBV7-8	TRBJ2-1	CASAGRSGRAGEQFF	TGTGCCAGCGCCGGGCGTAGCGGGAGGGCCGGGGAGCAGTTCTTC
once	-	TRBV9	TRBJ2-3	CASSVGASGGGGEDTQYF	TGTGCCAGCAGCGTAGGGGCTAGCGGAGGAGGGGGGGAAGATACGCAGTATTTT
few	TRBD1	TRBV15	TRBJ2-1	CATSRDGFGGQGYNEQFF	TGTGCCACCAGCAGAGATGGGTTCGGGGGACAGGGTTACAATGAGCAGTTCTTC
-	TRBD1	TRBV4-3	TRBJ2-2	CASSQDVTGYTGELFF	TGCGCCAGCAGCCAAGATGTGACAGGGTACACCGGGGAGCTGTTTTTT
-	TRBD2	TRBV7-9	TRBJ2-7	CASRSSGSGSEQYF	TGTGCCAGCAGGTCTAGCGGGAGCGGCTCCGAGCAGTACTTC
-	TRBD1	TRBV27	TRBJ2-5	CASSFAGGRKTQYF	TGTGCCAGCAGTTTTGCAGGGGGAAGAAAGACCCAGTACTTC
-	TRBD2	TRBV7-2	TRBJ2-7	CASSSGGAGAYEQYF	TGTGCCAGCAGCTCCGGGGGGGCAGGGGCCTACGAGCAGTACTTC
once	-	TRBV10-3	TRBJ2-5	CAISGVGSGQETQYF	TGTGCCATCAGTGGGGTAGGGAGTGGCCAAGAGACCCAGTACTTC
-	TRBD1	TRBV11-2	TRBJ2-1	CASSSDRGSYNEQFF	TGTGCCAGCAGCTCCGACAGGGGTTCCTACAATGAGCAGTTCTTC
-	TRBD2	TRBV5-4	TRBJ2-3	CASSLKLLAATDTQYF	TGTGCCAGCAGCCTCAAATTGCTAGCGGCCACAGATACGCAGTATTTT
-	TRBD1	TRBV29-1	TRBJ1-1	CSVGQGNTEAFF	TGCAGCGTTGGACAGGGGAACACTGAAGCTTTCTTT
once	-	TRBV19	TRBJ2-3	CASSLGGFDTDTQYF	TGTGCCAGTAGTCTGGGGGGTTTCGACACAGATACGCAGTATTTT
-	-	TRBV3-1/TRBV3-2	TRBJ2-1	CASSQVRASLAEQFF	TGTGCCAGCAGCCAAGTTCGGGCTAGCTTGGCCGAGCAGTTCTTC
-	-	TRBV24-1	TRBJ2-5	CATSDGRQGGPQETQYF	TGTGCCACCAGTGACGGTAGGCAGGGTGGCCCTCAAGAGACCCAGTACTTC
once	TRBD2	TRBV3-1/TRBV3-2	TRBJ2-3	CASSQIAGGPADTQYF	TGTGCCAGCAGCCAAATAGCGGGAGGGCCCGCAGATACGCAGTATTTT
-	TRBD1	TRBV5-1	TRBJ1-1	CASSWGQGGGTEAFF	TGCGCCAGCAGCTGGGGACAGGGTGGAGGCACTGAAGCTTTCTTT
-	TRBD2	TRBV11-3	TRBJ2-1	CASSLGTSGLDEQFF	TGTGCCAGCAGCTTAGGAACTAGCGGGCTGGATGAGCAGTTCTTC
-	-	TRBV7-2	TRBJ2-7	CASSLVYGNYEQYF	TGTGCCAGCAGCTTAGTTTATGGCAACTACGAGCAGTACTTC
-	-	TRBV2	TRBJ2-7	CASKQSYEQYF	TGTGCCAGCAAACAGTCCTACGAGCAGTACTTC
once	TRBD2	TRBV6-5	TRBJ2-7	CASSSLAGGLYEQYF	TGTGCCAGCAGTTCGTTAGCGGGAGGTCTCTACGAGCAGTACTTC
-	TRBD1	TRBV27	TRBJ2-2	CASKDRVKAGELFF	TGTGCCAGTAAGGACAGGGTAAAGGCCGGGGAGCTGTTTTTT